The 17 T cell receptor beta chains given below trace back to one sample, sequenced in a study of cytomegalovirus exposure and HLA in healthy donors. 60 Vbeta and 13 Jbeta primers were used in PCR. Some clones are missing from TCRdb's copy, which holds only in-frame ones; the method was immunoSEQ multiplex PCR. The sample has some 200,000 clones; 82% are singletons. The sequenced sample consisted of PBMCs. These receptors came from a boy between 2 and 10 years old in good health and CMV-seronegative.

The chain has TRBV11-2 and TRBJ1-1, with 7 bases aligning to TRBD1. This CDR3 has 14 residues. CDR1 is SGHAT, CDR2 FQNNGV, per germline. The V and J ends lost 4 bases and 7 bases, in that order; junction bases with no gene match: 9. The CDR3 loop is CASSSQGRGVEAFF. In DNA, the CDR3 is TGTGCCAGCAGCTCACAGGGGAGAGGGGTTGAAGCTTTCTTT. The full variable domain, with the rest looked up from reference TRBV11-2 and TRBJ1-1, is EAGVAQSPRYKIIEKRQSVAFWCNPISGHATLYWYQQILGQGPKLLIQFQNNGVVDDSQLPKDRFSAERLKGVDSTLKIQPAKLEDSAVYLCASSSQGRGVEAFFGQGTRLTVV.

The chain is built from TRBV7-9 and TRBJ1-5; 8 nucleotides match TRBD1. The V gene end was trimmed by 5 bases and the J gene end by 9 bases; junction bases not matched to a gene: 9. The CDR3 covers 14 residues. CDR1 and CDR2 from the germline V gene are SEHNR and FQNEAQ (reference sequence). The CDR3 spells CASSPTDRGWPQHF. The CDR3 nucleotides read TGTGCCAGCAGCCCTACCGACAGGGGCTGGCCCCAGCATTTT.

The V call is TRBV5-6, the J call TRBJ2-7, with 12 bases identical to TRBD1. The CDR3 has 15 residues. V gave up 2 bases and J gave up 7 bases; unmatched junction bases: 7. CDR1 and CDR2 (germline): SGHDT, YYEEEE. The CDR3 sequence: CASSFGTGGIREQYF. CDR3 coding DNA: TGTGCCAGCAGCTTCGGGACAGGGGGCATTAGGGAGCAGTACTTC.

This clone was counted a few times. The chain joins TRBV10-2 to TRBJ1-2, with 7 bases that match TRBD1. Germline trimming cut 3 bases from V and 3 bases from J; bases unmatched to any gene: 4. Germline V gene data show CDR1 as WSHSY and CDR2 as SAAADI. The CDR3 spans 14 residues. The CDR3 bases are TGCGCCAGCAGTGACCGCACAGGGGACTATGGCTACACCTTC. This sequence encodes CASSDRTGDYGYTF.

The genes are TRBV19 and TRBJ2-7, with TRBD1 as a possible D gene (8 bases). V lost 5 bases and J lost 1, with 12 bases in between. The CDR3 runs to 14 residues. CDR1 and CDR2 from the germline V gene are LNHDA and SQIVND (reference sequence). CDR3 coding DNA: TGTGCCAGTAGTCTACAGGGGGGGTCCTACGAGCAGTACTTC. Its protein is CASSLQGGSYEQYF.

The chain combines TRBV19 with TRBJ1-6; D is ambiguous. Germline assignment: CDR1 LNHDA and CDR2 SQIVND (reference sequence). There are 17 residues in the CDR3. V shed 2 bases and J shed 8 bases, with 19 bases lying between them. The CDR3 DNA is TGTGCCAGTAGTATATGGTACAGCTGGAGGGAAGATTCACCCCTCCACTTT. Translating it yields CASSIWYSWREDSPLHF.

In DNA, the CDR3 is TGTGCCAGCAGCTCATTTGTGGGGGGCACTGAAGCTTTCTTT. Residues: CASSSFVGGTEAFF. V usage is TRBV7-2 and J usage is TRBJ1-1, with D maybe TRBD1 (5 bases). The V gene's germline CDR1 is SGHTA and CDR2 FQGNSA. V was clipped by 4 bases and J by 4 bases, with 13 bases between them. This CDR3 has 14 residues.

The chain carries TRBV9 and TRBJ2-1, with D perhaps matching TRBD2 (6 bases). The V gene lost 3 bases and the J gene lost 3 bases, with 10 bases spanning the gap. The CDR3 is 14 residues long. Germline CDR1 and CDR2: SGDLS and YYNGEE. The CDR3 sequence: CASSEGRDYNEQFF. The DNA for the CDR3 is TGTGCCAGCAGCGAGGGGCGGGACTACAATGAGCAGTTCTTC.

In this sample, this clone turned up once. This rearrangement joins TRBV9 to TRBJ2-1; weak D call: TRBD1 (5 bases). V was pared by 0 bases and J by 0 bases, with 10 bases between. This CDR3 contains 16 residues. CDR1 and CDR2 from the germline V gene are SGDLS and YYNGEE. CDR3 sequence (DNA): TGTGCCAGCAGCGTAGCACTGGGGCACTCCTACAATGAGCAGTTCTTC. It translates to CASSVALGHSYNEQFF.

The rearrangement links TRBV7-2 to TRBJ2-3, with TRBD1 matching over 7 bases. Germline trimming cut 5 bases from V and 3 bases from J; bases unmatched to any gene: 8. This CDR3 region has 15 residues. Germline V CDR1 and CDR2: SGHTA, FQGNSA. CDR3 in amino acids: CASSARQGETDTQYF. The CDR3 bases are TGTGCCAGCAGCGCAAGGCAGGGGGAGACAGATACGCAGTATTTT.

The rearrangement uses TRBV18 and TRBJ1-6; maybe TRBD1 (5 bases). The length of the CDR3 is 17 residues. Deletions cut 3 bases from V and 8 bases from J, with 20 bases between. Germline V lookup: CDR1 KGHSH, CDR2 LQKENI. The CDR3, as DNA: TGTGCCAGCTCACCCTCGGCCGGGACTACTTTGGATTCACCCCTCCACTTT. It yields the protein CASSPSAGTTLDSPLHF.

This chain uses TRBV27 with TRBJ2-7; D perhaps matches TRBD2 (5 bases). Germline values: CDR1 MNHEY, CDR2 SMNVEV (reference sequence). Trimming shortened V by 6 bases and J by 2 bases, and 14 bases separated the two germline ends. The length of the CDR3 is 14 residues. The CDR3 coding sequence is TGTGCCAGCAGGTACACTAGTGGCCCCTACGAGCAGTACTTC. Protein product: CASRYTSGPYEQYF.

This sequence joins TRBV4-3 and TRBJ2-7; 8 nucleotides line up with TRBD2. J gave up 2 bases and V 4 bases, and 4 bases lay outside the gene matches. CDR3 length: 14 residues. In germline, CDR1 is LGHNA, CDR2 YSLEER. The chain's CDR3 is CASSRLAGTYEQYF. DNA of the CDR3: TGCGCCAGCAGCCGGTTAGCGGGGACCTACGAGCAGTACTTC.

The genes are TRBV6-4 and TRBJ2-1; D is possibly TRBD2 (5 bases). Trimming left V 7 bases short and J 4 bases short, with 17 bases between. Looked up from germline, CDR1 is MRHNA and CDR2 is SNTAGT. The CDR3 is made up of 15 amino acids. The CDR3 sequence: CASMGVRGPYNEQFF. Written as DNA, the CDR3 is TGTGCCAGCATGGGAGTGCGCGGGCCGTACAATGAGCAGTTCTTC.

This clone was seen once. The CDR3 region is CASSLAGGPREQFF. The CDR3 DNA reads TGCGCCAGCAGCTTGGCGGGGGGTCCCCGAGAGCAGTTCTTC. The gene calls are TRBV5-1 and TRBJ2-1, with 7 bases that match TRBD2. This CDR3 is 14 amino acids long. Looked up from germline, CDR1 is SGHRS and CDR2 is YFSETQ. V shed 0 bases and J 10 bases; nucleotides not matched to a gene: 7.

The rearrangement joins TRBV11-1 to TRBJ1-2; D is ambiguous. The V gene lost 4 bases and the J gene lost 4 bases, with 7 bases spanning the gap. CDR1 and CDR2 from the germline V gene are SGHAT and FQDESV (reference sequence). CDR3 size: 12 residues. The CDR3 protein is CASSYGAYGYTF. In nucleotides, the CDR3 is TGTGCCAGCAGCTACGGAGCCTATGGCTACACCTTC.

The CDR3 region is CASSHPGRGESSSYNEQFF. The DNA of the CDR3 is TGTGCCAGCTCCCATCCTGGGCGGGGGGAATCTAGCTCCTACAATGAGCAGTTCTTC. The V and J genes are TRBV9 and TRBJ2-1; the match to TRBD2 covers 8 bases. This CDR3 is built from 19 residues. V shed 7 bases and J 0 bases; nucleotides not matched to a gene: 18. Germline-derived CDR1 and CDR2 are SGDLS and YYNGEE.